This is a list of T cell receptor beta chains from one sample in a study of molecular identifiers for immune sequencing clone quantification. MiXCR, applied by TCRdb to the PCR reads, yields one record per CDR3 protein. The sample has over 300,000 distinct CDR3 sequences; about 22% are singletons. The specimen sequenced was naive CD8+ T cells from blood, with Jurkat cell RNA spiked in. These receptors all come from a human donor in good health. Some libraries in this study had Jurkat cell RNA spiked in. Both conserved end residues are part of each CDR3. The D gene is left open where the match is weak. Not all rows give a size; the values are once, few, many and, for expanded clones, a class.

>TRBJ2-7|TRBD2|-|TRBV27
CASRPASGRTSPKDF
TGTGCCAGCAGGCCCGCTAGCGGGAGGACTAGTCCAAAAGACTTC
>TRBJ1-1|-|few|TRBV20-1
CSATDREAFF
TGCAGTGCTACTGACAGGGAAGCTTTCTTT
>TRBJ1-4|-|-|TRBV12-3/TRBV12-4
CASSWELNEKLFF
TGTGCCAGCAGCTGGGAGCTTAATGAAAAACTGTTTTTT
>TRBJ2-3|-|-|TRBV2
CASSDAGEGADTDTQYF
TGTGCCAGCAGCGACGCCGGGGAGGGGGCGGACACAGATACGCAGTATTTT
>TRBJ1-2|-|few|TRBV6-2/TRBV6-3
CASSYTTNYGYTF
TGTGCCAGCAGTTACACCACTAACTATGGCTACACCTTC
>TRBJ2-5|-|many|TRBV2
CASSYSDETQYF
TGTGCCAGCTCGTATAGCGATGAGACCCAGTACTTC
>TRBJ2-3|-|many|TRBV19
CASLDLWGGTDTQYF
TGTGCCAGTCTCGACCTCTGGGGCGGCACAGATACGCAGTATTTT
>TRBJ2-7|TRBD1|-|TRBV4-1
CASSQERTGPYEQYF
TGCGCCAGCAGCCAAGAGCGGACAGGCCCCTACGAGCAGTACTTC
>TRBJ2-2|-|many|TRBV2
CASYPLGGESAGELFF
TGTGCCAGCTACCCGTTGGGGGGCGAGTCTGCCGGGGAGCTGTTTTTT
>TRBJ2-5|TRBD1|few|TRBV19
CASSTAGTGFETQYF
TGTGCCAGTAGTACCGCCGGGACAGGGTTCGAGACCCAGTACTTC
>TRBJ1-2|-|-|TRBV19
CASTGRGSLAYGYTF
TGTGCCAGTACAGGTCGGGGGAGCTTAGCGTATGGCTACACCTTC
>TRBJ1-1|-|-|TRBV13
CASSDTMTGNTEAFF
TGTGCCAGCAGCGATACTATGACAGGGAACACTGAAGCTTTCTTT
>TRBJ2-6|TRBD1|-|TRBV6-2/TRBV6-3
CASSPGTGARVLPF
TGTGCCAGCAGCCCCGGGACAGGGGCAAGGGTCCTGCCTTTC
>TRBJ2-7|-|few|TRBV3-2
CASSQGTENYEQYF
TGTGCCAGCAGCCAAGGGACTGAAAACTACGAGCAGTACTTC
>TRBJ2-7|-|few|TRBV5-3
CASSLPGQISYEQYF
TGTGCCAGCAGCTTGCCAGGGCAGATTAGCTACGAGCAGTACTTC
>TRBJ1-2|-|-|TRBV6-5
CASSPKSMGASDGYTF
TGTGCCAGCAGCCCTAAATCCATGGGGGCATCAGATGGCTACACCTTC
>TRBJ1-1|-|-|TRBV4-1
CASRPAFGPEAVF
TGCGCCAGCCGCCCGGCTTTTGGCCCTGAAGCTGTCTTT
>TRBJ1-5|TRBD1|-|TRBV4-1
CASSRWTGEGQPQHF
TGCGCCAGCAGCCGGTGGACAGGGGAAGGTCAGCCCCAGCATTTT
>TRBJ2-7|-|-|TRBV5-4
CASSPMEESYEWYF
TGTGCCAGCAGCCCGATGGAAGAAAGCTACGAGTGGTACTTC
>TRBJ1-1|-|few|TRBV6-2/TRBV6-3
CASTPSWGDAMQAFF
TGTGCCAGCACCCCATCGTGGGGGGACGCCATGCAGGCTTTCTTT
>TRBJ2-7|-|-|TRBV29-1
CSVAGTHRDEQCF
TGCAGCGTTGCCGGGACCCACCGCGACGAGCAGTGCTTC
>TRBJ2-3|TRBD2|-|TRBV3-1
CASSLPGLVEVTQYF
TGTGCCAGCAGCCTTCCGGGACTAGTGGAAGTTACGCAGTATTTT
>TRBJ2-1|-|many|TRBV7-3
CASSSGISSYNEQFF
TGTGCCAGCAGCTCGGGAATTAGCTCCTACAATGAGCAGTTCTTC
>TRBJ2-5|-|-|TRBV28
CASSSDLGRRETQYF
TGTGCCAGCAGTTCCGACCTCGGGCGGAGGGAGACCCAGTACTTC
>TRBJ1-1|-|few|TRBV6-2/TRBV6-3
CASSYPTGYTEAFF
TGTGCCAGCAGTTACCCGACAGGATACACTGAAGCTTTCTTT
>TRBJ1-5|-|few|TRBV7-9
CASRTGNQPQHF
TGTGCCAGCCGGACAGGCAATCAGCCCCAGCATTTT
>TRBJ1-5|-|many|TRBV24-1
CATSESSPYSNQPQHF
TGTGCCACCAGTGAATCAAGTCCATATAGCAATCAGCCCCAGCATTTT
>TRBJ2-1|TRBD2|-|TRBV19
CASAGREWSGNKQFF
TGTGCCAGCGCGGGGCGGGAGTGGAGTGGCAATAAGCAGTTCTTC
>TRBJ2-5|-|many|TRBV19
CASSRRRESQETQYF
TGTGCCAGTAGCCGACGGAGGGAGTCCCAAGAGACCCAGTACTTC
>TRBJ2-1|-|many|TRBV7-9
CASSLVDYQDREQFF
TGTGCCAGCAGCTTAGTGGACTACCAGGATCGGGAGCAGTTCTTC
>TRBJ2-2|TRBD2|many|TRBV5-1
CASSLAANTGELFF
TGCGCCAGCAGCCTAGCGGCCAACACCGGGGAGCTGTTTTTT
>TRBJ2-4|-|-|TRBV29-1
CSAGKAKNIQYF
TGCAGCGCAGGAAAAGCCAAAAACATTCAGTACTTC
>TRBJ2-1|-|many|TRBV12-3/TRBV12-4
CASSFGGYNEQFF
TGTGCCAGCAGCTTTGGTGGGTACAATGAGCAGTTCTTC
>TRBJ1-1|-|-|TRBV2
CASVGGQLNTEAFF
TGTGCCAGCGTTGGGGGACAATTGAACACTGAAGCTTTCTTT
>TRBJ2-3|TRBD2|-|TRBV6-2/TRBV6-3
CASSYVTSGGAPDTQYF
TGTGCCAGCAGTTACGTGACTAGCGGGGGGGCCCCAGATACGCAGTATTTT
>TRBJ2-1|TRBD1|few|TRBV6-2/TRBV6-3
CASSGDRSYNEQFF
TGTGCCAGCAGTGGGGACAGGTCCTACAATGAGCAGTTCTTC
>TRBJ1-2|-|-|TRBV10-3
CATGTRGNSYSYTF
TGTGCCACCGGGACCAGAGGGAACTCCTATAGCTACACCTTC
>TRBJ1-1|-|-|TRBV11-2
CASSLYGGGETEAFF
TGTGCCAGCAGCTTATATGGGGGAGGCGAAACTGAAGCTTTCTTT
>TRBJ2-7|-|-|TRBV5-6
CASSLVGLYRSYEQYF
TGTGCCAGCAGCTTGGTGGGCCTCTATCGCTCCTACGAGCAGTACTTC
>TRBJ2-7|TRBD1|-|TRBV14
CASSPPGQAGQYF
TGTGCCAGCAGCCCACCCGGACAGGCAGGGCAGTACTTC
>TRBJ2-7|TRBD2|many|TRBV25-1
CARSGVVYEQYF
TGTGCCAGGAGCGGGGTCGTATACGAGCAGTACTTC
>TRBJ2-1|TRBD2|-|TRBV3-1
CASSHSGTSAYNEQFF
TGTGCCAGCAGTCACTCCGGGACTAGTGCCTACAATGAGCAGTTCTTC
>TRBJ2-7|-|few|TRBV6-1
CASTRLDNEQYF
TGTGCCAGCACCCGATTGGATAACGAGCAGTACTTC
>TRBJ2-3|-|-|TRBV7-9
CASISGATDTQYF
TGTGCCAGCATCTCGGGCGCCACAGATACGCAGTATTTT
>TRBJ1-1|-|few|TRBV6-2/TRBV6-3
CASNGGRLGDTEAFF
TGTGCCAGCAACGGGGGCAGGTTAGGGGACACTGAAGCTTTCTTT
>TRBJ2-1|-|few|TRBV27
CATTGAPGAYNEQFF
TGTGCCACCACGGGAGCCCCGGGGGCCTACAATGAGCAGTTCTTC
>TRBJ2-2|-|many|TRBV21-1
CASSRAARVLTGELFF
TGTGCCAGCAGTCGCGCAGCCAGGGTGCTCACCGGGGAGCTGTTTTTT
>TRBJ2-3|-|few|TRBV7-9
CASNHPGRDTDTQYF
TGTGCCAGCAACCACCCCGGACGGGACACAGATACGCAGTATTTT
>TRBJ2-7|TRBD2|few|TRBV4-2
CASSQEVAGAYEQYF
TGTGCCAGCAGCCAAGAGGTGGCGGGAGCCTACGAGCAGTACTTC
>TRBJ2-1|-|-|TRBV7-6
CASSLGPYGDNEQFF
TGTGCCAGCAGCTTAGGTCCTTACGGAGACAATGAGCAGTTCTTC
>TRBJ2-7|-|-|TRBV20-1
CSARDGLISYEQYF
TGCAGTGCTAGAGATGGGCTTATCTCCTACGAGCAGTACTTC
>TRBJ2-5|TRBD2|-|TRBV7-6
CASSLDRGGGLHETQYF
TGTGCCAGCAGCTTAGATCGCGGGGGGGGCCTCCACGAGACCCAGTACTTC
>TRBJ2-7|-|many|TRBV6-5
CASSPEGVSYEQYF
TGTGCCAGCAGTCCGGAGGGAGTCTCCTACGAGCAGTACTTC
>TRBJ2-5|-|few|TRBV5-1
CASSFLGLRETQYF
TGCGCCAGCAGCTTTCTGGGGCTAAGAGAGACCCAGTACTTC